The clone carrying this T cell receptor beta chain was seen more than once but under ten times. The target antigen is unknown. The sample comes from a study of metastatic and nonmetastatic thyroid tumors. Study-level background: From malignant and benign thyroid patients, repertoires in blood and in tumor or nodule tissue were compared.

Authors' methods: The distant-metastasis classifier for papillary thyroid cancer was built from CDR3 differences across clinicopathological groups. MiXCR was used by TCRdb to re-call the PCR reads. These V and J calls rely on TCRdb rather than the paper's analysis. The sample gives 45,000 to 50,000 clones, approximately 24% of which show up once; over 3% is in the top ten. V was shortened by 3 bases and J by 8 bases, with 14 bases between the two germline ends. Germline assignment: CDR1 LNHNV and CDR2 YYDKDF (reference sequence). This CDR3 is built from 14 residues. Points from the study as a whole: Versus benign nodules, malignant thyroid tumors reportedly had significantly higher TCR beta diversity, in blood and tumor.

No treatment had been given to any patient before thyroid surgery. This chain joins TRBV15 and TRBJ2-1; D might be TRBD2 (5 bases). The clonotype originates from a male donor with papillary thyroid cancer or a benign thyroid nodule (not recorded which). Some clones in this sample may be carry-over from other donors' samples. The specimen sequenced was blood. CDR3: CATSSPEVLDEQFF. CDR3 DNA: TGTGCCACCAGCAGTCCGGAGGTCCTCGATGAGCAGTTCTTC.